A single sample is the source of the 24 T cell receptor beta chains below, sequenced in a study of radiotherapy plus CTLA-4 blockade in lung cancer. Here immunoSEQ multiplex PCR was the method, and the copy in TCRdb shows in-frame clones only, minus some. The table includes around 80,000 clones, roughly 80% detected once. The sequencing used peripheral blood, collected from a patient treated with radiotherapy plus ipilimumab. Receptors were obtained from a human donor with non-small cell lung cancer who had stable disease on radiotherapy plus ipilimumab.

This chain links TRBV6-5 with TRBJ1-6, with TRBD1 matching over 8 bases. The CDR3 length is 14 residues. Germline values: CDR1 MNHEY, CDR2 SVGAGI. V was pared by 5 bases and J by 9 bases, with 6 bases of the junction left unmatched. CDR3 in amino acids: CASSLGTGISPLHF. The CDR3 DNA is TGTGCCAGCAGTCTCGGGACAGGCATTTCACCCCTCCACTTT.

The CDR3 sequence: CASSVDLVSREQYF. DNA of the CDR3: TGTGCCAGCAGCGTAGATTTGGTCTCGAGGGAGCAGTACTTC. This chain uses TRBV9 with TRBJ2-7, with D hard to call. Trimming took off 0 bases at V and 7 bases at J, with 14 bases between the two ends. CDR3 length equals 14 residues. The germline V gene has CDR1 SGDLS and CDR2 YYNGEE.

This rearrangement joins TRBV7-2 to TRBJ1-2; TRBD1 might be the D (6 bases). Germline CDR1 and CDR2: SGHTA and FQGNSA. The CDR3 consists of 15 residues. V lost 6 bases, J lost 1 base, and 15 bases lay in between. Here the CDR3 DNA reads TGTGCCAGCAGTTCCTACAGGGAGATTAACTATGGCTACACCTTC. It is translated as CASSSYREINYGYTF.

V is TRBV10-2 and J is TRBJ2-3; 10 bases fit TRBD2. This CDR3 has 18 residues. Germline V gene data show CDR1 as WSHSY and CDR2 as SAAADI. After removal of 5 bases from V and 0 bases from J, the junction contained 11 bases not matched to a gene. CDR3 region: CASSLGAGGGGSTDTQYF. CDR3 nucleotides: TGCGCCAGCAGTCTCGGAGCGGGGGGGGGTGGAAGCACAGATACGCAGTATTTT.

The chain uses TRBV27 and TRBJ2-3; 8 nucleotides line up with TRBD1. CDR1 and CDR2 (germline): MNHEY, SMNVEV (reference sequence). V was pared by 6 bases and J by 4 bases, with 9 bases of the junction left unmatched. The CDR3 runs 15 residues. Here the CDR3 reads CASRPLTGAADTQYF. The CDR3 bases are TGTGCCAGCAGACCTCTGACAGGGGCAGCAGATACGCAGTATTTT.

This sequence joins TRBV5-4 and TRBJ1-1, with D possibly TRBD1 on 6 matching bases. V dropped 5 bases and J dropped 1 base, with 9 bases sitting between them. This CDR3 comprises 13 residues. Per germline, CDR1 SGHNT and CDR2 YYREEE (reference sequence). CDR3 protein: CASSGGGNTEAFF. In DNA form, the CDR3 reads TGTGCCAGCAGTGGAGGGGGGAACACTGAAGCTTTCTTT.

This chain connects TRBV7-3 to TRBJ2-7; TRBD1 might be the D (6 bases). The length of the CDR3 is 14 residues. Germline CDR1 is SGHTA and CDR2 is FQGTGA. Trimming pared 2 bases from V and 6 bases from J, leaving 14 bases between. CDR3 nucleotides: TGTGCCAGCAGCTTAGGGCAGGGGAGTGGCGAGCAGTACTTC. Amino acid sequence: CASSLGQGSGEQYF.

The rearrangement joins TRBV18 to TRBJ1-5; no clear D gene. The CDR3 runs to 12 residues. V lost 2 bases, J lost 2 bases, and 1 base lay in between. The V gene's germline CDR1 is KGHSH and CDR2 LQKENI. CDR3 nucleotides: TGTGCCAGCTCACCAGGCAATCAGCCCCAGCATTTT. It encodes CASSPGNQPQHF.

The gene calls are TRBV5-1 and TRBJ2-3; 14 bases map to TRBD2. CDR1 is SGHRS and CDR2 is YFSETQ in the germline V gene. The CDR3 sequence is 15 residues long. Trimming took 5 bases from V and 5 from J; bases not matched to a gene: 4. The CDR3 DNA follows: TGCGCCAGCAGAAGCGGGACTAGCGGGGGAGATACGCAGTATTTT. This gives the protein CASRSGTSGGDTQYF.

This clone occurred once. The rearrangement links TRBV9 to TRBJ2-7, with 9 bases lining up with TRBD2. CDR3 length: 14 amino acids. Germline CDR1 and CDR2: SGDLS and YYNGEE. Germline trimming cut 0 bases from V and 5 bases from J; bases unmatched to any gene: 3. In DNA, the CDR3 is TGTGCCAGCAGCGTAGGGGCGGGGGGGCACGAGCAGTACTTC. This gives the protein CASSVGAGGHEQYF.

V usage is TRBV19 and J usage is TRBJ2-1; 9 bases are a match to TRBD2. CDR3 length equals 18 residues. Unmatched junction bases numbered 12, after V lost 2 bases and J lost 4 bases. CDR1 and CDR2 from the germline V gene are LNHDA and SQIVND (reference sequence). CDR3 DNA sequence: TGTGCCAGTAGTATAAGGGCTAGCGGGACGGGGCCGTACAATGAGCAGTTCTTC. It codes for CASSIRASGTGPYNEQFF.

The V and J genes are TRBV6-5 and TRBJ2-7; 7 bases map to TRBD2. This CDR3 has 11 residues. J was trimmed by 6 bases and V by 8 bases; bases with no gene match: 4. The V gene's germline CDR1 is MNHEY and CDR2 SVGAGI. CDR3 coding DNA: TGTGCCAGCCAAACGGGGGGCGAGCAGTACTTC. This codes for CASQTGGEQYF.

For the CDR3, the DNA is TGTGCCAGCAGCTTAAGGGGAGTAGATGTCTATGGCTACACCTTC. Translating it yields CASSLRGVDVYGYTF. The chain links TRBV7-8 to TRBJ1-2; D is perhaps TRBD1 (5 bases). The length of the CDR3 is 15 residues. Germline CDR1 SGHVS, CDR2 FQNEAQ. Trimming left V 2 bases short and J 4 bases short, with 14 bases between.

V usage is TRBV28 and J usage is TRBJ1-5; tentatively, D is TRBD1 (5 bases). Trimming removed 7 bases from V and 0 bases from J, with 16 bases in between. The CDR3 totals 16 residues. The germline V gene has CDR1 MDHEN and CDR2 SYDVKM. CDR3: CASTLDTLYSNQPQHF. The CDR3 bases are TGTGCCAGCACCCTGGACACGTTATATAGCAATCAGCCCCAGCATTTT.

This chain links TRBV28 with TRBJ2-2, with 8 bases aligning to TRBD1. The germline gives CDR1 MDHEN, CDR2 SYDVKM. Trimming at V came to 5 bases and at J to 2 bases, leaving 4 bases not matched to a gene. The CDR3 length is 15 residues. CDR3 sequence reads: CASSRQGSNTGELFF. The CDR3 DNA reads TGTGCCAGCAGTCGACAGGGGTCTAACACCGGGGAGCTGTTTTTT.

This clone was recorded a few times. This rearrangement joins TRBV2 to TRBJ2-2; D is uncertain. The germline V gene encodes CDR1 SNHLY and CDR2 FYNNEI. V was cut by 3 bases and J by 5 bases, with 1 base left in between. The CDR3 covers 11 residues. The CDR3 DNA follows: TGTGCCAGCAGTGAGACCGGGGAGCTGTTTTTT. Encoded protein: CASSETGELFF.

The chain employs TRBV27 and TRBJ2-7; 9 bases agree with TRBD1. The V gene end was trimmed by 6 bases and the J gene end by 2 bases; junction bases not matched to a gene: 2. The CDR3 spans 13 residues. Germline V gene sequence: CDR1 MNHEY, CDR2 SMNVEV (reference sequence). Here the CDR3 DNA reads TGTGCCAGCAGAAGGACAGGGGCCTACGAGCAGTACTTC. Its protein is CASRRTGAYEQYF.

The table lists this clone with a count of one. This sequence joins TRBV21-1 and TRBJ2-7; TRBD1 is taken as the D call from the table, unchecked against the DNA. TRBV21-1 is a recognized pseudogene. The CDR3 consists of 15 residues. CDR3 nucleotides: TGTGCCAGCAGCAAAAGTTCGACACCATCCTACGAGCAGTACTTC. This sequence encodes CASSKSSTPSYEQYF.

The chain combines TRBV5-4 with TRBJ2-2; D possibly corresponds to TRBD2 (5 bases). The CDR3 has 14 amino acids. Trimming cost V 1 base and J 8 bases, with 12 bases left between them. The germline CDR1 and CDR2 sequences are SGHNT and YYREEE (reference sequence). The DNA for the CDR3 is TGTGCCAGCAGCTTGAACGGGGTGGATGGGGAGCTGTTTTTT. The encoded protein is CASSLNGVDGELFF.

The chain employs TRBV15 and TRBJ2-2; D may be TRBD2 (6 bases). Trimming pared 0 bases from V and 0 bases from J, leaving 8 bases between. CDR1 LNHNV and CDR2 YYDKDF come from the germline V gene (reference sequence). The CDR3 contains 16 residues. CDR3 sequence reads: CATSRDPGANTGELFF. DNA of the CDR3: TGTGCCACCAGCAGAGATCCGGGGGCGAACACCGGGGAGCTGTTTTTT.

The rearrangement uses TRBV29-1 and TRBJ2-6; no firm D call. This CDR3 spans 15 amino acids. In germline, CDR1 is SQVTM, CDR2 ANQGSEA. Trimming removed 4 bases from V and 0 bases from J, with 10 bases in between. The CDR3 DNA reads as TGCAGCGTTGTCGGCACTACCTCTGGGGCCAACGTCCTGACTTTC. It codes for CSVVGTTSGANVLTF. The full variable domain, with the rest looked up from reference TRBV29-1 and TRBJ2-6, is SAVISQKPSRDICQRGTSLTIQCQVDSQVTMMFWYRQQPGQSLTLIATANQGSEATYESGFVIDKFPISRPNLTFSTLTVSNMSPEDSSIYLCSVVGTTSGANVLTFGAGSRLTVL.

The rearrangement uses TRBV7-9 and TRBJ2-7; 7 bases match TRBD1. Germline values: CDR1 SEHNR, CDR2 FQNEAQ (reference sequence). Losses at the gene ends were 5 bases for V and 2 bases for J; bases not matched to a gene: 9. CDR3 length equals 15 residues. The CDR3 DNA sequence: TGTGCCAGCAGCCCGAGGACAGGAAGAACCTACGAGCAGTACTTC. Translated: CASSPRTGRTYEQYF.

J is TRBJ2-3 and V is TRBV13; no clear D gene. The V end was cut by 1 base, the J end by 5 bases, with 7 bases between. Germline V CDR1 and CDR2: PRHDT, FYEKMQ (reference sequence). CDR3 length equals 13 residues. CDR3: CASSLAGLDTQYF. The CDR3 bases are TGTGCCAGCAGCTTAGCCGGGCTAGATACGCAGTATTTT.

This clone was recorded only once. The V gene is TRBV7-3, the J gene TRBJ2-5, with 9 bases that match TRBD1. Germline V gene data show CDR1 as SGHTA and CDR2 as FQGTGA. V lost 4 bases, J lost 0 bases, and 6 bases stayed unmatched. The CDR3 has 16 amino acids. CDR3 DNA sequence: TGTGCCAGCAGCTCTACCGGGACAGGGTACCAAGAGACCCAGTACTTC. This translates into CASSSTGTGYQETQYF. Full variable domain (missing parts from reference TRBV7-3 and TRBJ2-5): GAGVSQTPSNKVTEKGKYVELRCDPISGHTALYWYRQSLGQGPEFLIYFQGTGAADDSGLPNDRFFAVRPEGSVSTLKIQRTERGDSAVYLCASSSTGTGYQETQYFGPGTRLLVL.